This TCR beta chain was identified in a study of blood T cell repertoires in COVID-19. Two consecutive negative NP/OP PCR tests, clearance, or resolved symptoms defined Cohort 3 recovery. Deletions cut 11 bases from V and 2 bases from J, with 12 bases between. The CDR3 sequence is 12 residues long. Germline V gives CDR1 SEHNR, CDR2 FQNEAQ (reference sequence). Per the original data handling: The authors estimated nucleated cell counts from reference gene primer amplification. Clones were read by immunoSEQ multiplex PCR, and TCRdb kept only the in-frame ones, dropping some. V and J calls and clone size come straight from that table; D and trimming were deduced from the DNA. The table shows 250,000 to 300,000 clones, with around nine tenths occurring only once.

The receptor's source is a woman aged 25 to 39 who had recovered from COVID-19. The rearrangement joins TRBV7-9 to TRBJ1-1; tentatively, D is TRBD1 (6 bases). The sequenced sample was PBMCs or T cells enriched from blood (not recorded which). The CDR3 region has the DNA TGTGCCTCAGGGGACGTAAACACTGAAGCTTTCTTT. Its protein product is CASGDVNTEAFF.